This T cell receptor beta chain derives from a study of beta chain features in type 1 diabetes. Overall study: Investigators examined 107,917,701 sorted cells across all samples.

Each of the CD4+ naive, central memory, regulatory and stem cell-like memory populations was sorted via CD45RO/CCR7/CD25/CD127/CD95/CD27. Expressed TCRB transcripts were sequenced, since all the RNA that had been isolated was reverse transcribed. Only in-frame clones appear in the TCRdb table, and some are missing; sequencing was by immunoSEQ multiplex PCR. The data contain about 360,000 clones, around 12% of them singletons. The germline V gene has CDR1 GTSNPN and CDR2 SVGIG (reference sequence). This CDR3 region has 14 residues. The germline V and J ends were trimmed by 5 bases and 4 bases, with 12 bases remaining between them.

The J gene is TRBJ2-6, the V gene TRBV30; D is unresolved. This receptor was identified in a man between 18 and 35 years old in good health. The sequencing input was naive CD4+ T cells from blood. The CDR3 region is CAWEAGAGANVLTF. The CDR3, as DNA: TGTGCCTGGGAAGCAGGCGCCGGGGCCAACGTCCTGACTTTC. Full variable domain (remainder filled in from reference TRBV30 and TRBJ2-6): SQTIHQWPATLVQPVGSPLSLECTVEGTSNPNLYWYRQAAGRGLQLLFYSVGIGQISSEVPQNLSASRPQDRQFILSSKKLLLSDSGFYLCAWEAGAGANVLTFGAGSRLTVL.